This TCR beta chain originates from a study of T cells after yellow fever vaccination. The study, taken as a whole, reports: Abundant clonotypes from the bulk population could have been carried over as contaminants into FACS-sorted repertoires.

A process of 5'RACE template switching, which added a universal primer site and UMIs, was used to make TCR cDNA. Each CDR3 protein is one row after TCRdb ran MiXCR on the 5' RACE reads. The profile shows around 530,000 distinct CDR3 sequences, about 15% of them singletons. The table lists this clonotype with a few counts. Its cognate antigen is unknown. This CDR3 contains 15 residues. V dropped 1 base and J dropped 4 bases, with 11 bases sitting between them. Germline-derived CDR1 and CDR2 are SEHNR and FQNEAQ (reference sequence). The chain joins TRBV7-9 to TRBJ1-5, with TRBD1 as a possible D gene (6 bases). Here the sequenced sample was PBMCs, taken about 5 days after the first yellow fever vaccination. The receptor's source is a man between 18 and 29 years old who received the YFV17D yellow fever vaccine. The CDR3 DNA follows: TGTGCCAGCAGCTTAGACAGGGAACCAAATCAGCCCCAGCATTTT. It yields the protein CASSLDREPNQPQHF. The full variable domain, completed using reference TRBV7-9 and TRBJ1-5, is DTGVSQNPRHKITKRGQNVTFRCDPISEHNRLYWYRQTLGQGPEFLTYFQNEAQLEKSRLLSDRFSAERPKGSFSTLEIQRTEQGDSAMYLCASSLDREPNQPQHFGDGTRLSIL.